Sequencing of this TCR beta chain was carried out in a study of shared clonotypes between healthy human individuals. The ends were cut back, 4 bases at V and 0 bases at J, with 10 bases in the middle. Germline CDR1 reads MNHNY; CDR2 reads SVGAGI (reference sequence). There are 14 residues in the CDR3. Sequencing was performed with immunoSEQ multiplex PCR; in TCRdb, only in-frame clones are kept and a portion is missing. The data contain about 340,000 clones, around 70% of them singletons. This rearrangement joins TRBV6-6 to TRBJ2-7; D is unresolved. The sample was memory CD4+ T cells sorted from blood. Described subset: CD45RA-negative fraction. The sequence derives from a man younger than 45 in good health. The CDR3 loop reads CASSSPGSSYEQYF. The CDR3 DNA reads as TGTGCCAGCAGTTCCCCTGGAAGCTCCTACGAGCAGTACTTC.